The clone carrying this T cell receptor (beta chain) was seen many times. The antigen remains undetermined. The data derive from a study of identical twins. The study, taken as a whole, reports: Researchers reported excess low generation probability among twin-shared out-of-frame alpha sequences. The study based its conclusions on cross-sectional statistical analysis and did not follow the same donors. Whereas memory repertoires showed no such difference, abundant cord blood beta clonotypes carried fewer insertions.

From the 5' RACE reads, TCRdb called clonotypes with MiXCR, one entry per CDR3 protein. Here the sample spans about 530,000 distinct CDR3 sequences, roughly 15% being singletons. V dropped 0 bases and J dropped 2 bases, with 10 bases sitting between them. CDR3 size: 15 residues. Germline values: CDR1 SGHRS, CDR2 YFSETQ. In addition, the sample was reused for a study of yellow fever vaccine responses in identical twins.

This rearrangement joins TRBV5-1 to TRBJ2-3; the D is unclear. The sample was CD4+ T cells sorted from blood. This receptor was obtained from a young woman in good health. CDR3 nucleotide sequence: TGCGCCAGCAGCTTGGCCTGGACCGACACAGATACGCAGTATTTT. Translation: CASSLAWTDTDTQYF.